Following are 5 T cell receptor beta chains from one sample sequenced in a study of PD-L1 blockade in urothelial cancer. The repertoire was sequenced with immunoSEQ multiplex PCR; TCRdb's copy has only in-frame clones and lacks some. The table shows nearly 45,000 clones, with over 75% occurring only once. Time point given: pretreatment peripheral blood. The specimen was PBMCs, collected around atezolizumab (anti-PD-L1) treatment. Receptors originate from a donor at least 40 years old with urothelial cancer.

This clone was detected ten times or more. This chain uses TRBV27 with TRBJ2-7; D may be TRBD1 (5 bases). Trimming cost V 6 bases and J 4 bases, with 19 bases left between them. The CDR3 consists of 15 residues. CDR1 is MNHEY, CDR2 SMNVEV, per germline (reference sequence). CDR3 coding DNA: TGTGCCAGCAGACAAAGCCAGGGCTGGGTTTACGAGCAGTACTTC. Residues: CASRQSQGWVYEQYF.

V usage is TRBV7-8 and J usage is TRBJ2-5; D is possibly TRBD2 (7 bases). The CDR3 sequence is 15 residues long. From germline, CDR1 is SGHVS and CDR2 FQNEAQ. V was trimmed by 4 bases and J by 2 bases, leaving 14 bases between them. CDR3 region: CASSSGAGGQETQYF. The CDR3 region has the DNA TGTGCCAGCAGCTCAGGGGCCGGGGGGCAAGAGACCCAGTACTTC.

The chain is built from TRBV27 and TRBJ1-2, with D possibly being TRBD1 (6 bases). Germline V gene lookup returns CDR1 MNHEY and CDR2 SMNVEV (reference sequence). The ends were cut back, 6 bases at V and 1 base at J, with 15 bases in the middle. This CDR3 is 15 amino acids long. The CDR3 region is CASSHDRNGNYGYTF. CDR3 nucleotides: TGTGCCAGCAGCCATGACAGGAACGGTAACTATGGCTACACCTTC.

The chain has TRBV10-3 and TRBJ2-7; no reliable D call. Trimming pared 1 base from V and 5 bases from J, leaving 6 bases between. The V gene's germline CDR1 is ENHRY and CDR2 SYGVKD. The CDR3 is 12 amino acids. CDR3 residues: CAISEWLNEQYF. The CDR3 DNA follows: TGTGCCATCAGTGAGTGGCTTAACGAGCAGTACTTC.

The CDR3 spells CASSHSGVSSSEQYF. The DNA of the CDR3 is TGCGCCAGCAGCCACAGCGGTGTGTCTAGCAGCGAGCAGTACTTC. V gene TRBV5-1 combines with J gene TRBJ2-7, with D possibly being TRBD2 (5 bases). Germline CDR1 is SGHRS and CDR2 is YFSETQ. V was clipped by 4 bases and J by 6 bases, with 20 bases between them. The CDR3 is 15 residues long.